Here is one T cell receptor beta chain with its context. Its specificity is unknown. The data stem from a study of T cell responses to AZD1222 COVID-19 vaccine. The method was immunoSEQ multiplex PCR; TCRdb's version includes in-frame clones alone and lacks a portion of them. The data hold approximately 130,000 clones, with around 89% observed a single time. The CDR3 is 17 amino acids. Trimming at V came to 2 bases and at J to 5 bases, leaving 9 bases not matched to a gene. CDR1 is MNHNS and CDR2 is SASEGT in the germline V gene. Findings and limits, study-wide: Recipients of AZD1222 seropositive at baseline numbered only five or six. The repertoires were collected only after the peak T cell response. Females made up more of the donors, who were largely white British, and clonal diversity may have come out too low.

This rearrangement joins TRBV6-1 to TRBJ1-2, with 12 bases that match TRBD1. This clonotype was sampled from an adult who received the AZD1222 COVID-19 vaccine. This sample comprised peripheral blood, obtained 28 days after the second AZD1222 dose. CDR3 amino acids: CASSELRDRGLKYGYTF. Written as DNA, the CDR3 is TGTGCCAGCAGTGAACTCCGGGACAGGGGGCTGAAATATGGCTACACCTTC.